This is a list of T cell receptor beta chains from one sample in a study of post-analysis software for immune sequencing data. TCRdb re-called the PCR reads with MiXCR, one entry per CDR3 protein. Among roughly 800,000 distinct CDR3 sequences, roughly 46% were seen once, and the ten largest hold roughly 5.2%. Input material: blood. The receptors were gathered from a girl aged 10 to 17 with multiple sclerosis. Each CDR3 is given with its conserved first and last residue. A D gene is named only where the DNA matches it firmly. Clone sizes are given selectively: once, few, many, or a class where the clone is expanded.

clone_size	v_call	j_call	d_call	cdr3_nt	cdr3_aa
NA	TRBV7-3	TRBJ2-3	NA	TGTGCCAGCAGCCGAGACGGACTAAGCACAGATACGCAGTATTTT	CASSRDGLSTDTQYF
NA	TRBV7-9	TRBJ2-6	TRBD1	TGTGCCAGCAGCTCGACAGGGGGTATGTCCGCTGGGGCCAACGTCCTGACTTTC	CASSSTGGMSAGANVLTF
NA	TRBV27	TRBJ2-3	TRBD2	TGTGCCAGCAGTCTAGCGGGTTTCGATACGCAGTATTTT	CASSLAGFDTQYF
once	TRBV20-1	TRBJ1-1	NA	TGCAGTGCTAGATGGGGGGGCGAAGCTTTCTTT	CSARWGGEAFF
NA	TRBV6-2/TRBV6-3	TRBJ2-2	TRBD1	TGTGCCAGCAGCCGGACAGGGTCTGAAGGGGAGCTGTTTTTT	CASSRTGSEGELFF
NA	TRBV6-1	TRBJ1-5	TRBD1	TGTGCCAGCAGTGACTTGAAGGGGGCCGCTCAGCCCCAGCATTTT	CASSDLKGAAQPQHF
NA	TRBV5-1	TRBJ2-7	TRBD1	TGCGCCAGCAGCTTACAGGGGTCTAAAGGCGAGCAGTACTTC	CASSLQGSKGEQYF
NA	TRBV24-1	TRBJ2-2	NA	TGTGCCACCTCTCGACTGAACACCGGGGAGCTGTTTTTT	CATSRLNTGELFF
NA	TRBV29-1	TRBJ1-1	NA	TGCAGCGTTGAGTATGGGGCTCTGGCTTTCTTT	CSVEYGALAFF
few	TRBV7-9	TRBJ2-5	NA	TGTGCCAGCAGGGCTCAAGAGACCCAGTACTTC	CASRAQETQYF
NA	TRBV27	TRBJ1-2	NA	TGTGCCAGCAGTTTATCCCAACCGGGTGGTAAAGGCTACACCTTC	CASSLSQPGGKGYTF
few	TRBV6-6	TRBJ2-7	NA	TGTGCCAGCAGTTACTCACCACGCTACGAGCAGTACTTC	CASSYSPRYEQYF
NA	TRBV29-1	TRBJ1-1	TRBD1	TGCAGCGTTGACAGGGGGCGGACTGAAGCTTTCTTT	CSVDRGRTEAFF
few	TRBV20-1	TRBJ1-6	NA	TGCAGTGCTAGAGCAGGGACGAATGATTCACCCCTCCACTTT	CSARAGTNDSPLHF
NA	TRBV29-1	TRBJ2-7	NA	TGCAGCGCCGAGGGCCGTTACGAGCAGTACTTC	CSAEGRYEQYF
NA	TRBV6-5	TRBJ1-1	NA	TGTGCCAGCAGCCGGCCAGGTCGCATGAACACTGAAGCTTTCTTT	CASSRPGRMNTEAFF
few	TRBV12-3/TRBV12-4	TRBJ2-3	NA	TGTGCCAGCAGCGGGAGTTCATTTTCGGCAGATACGCAGTATTTT	CASSGSSFSADTQYF
NA	TRBV5-1	TRBJ2-6	NA	TGCGCCAGCAGCTTGGTCTGGGTAAAGTGGGGGGCCAACGTCCTGACTTTC	CASSLVWVKWGANVLTF
few	TRBV5-1	TRBJ2-1	TRBD1	TGCGCCAGCAGCGCGACAGGGGGCCCTCGCGCCTACAATGAGCAGTTCTTC	CASSATGGPRAYNEQFF
NA	TRBV12-3/TRBV12-4	TRBJ1-5	TRBD1	TGTGCCAGCAGTCAGGAGGCAGGGGAAGGGGGCCAGCCCCAGCATTTT	CASSQEAGEGGQPQHF
NA	TRBV7-9	TRBJ1-1	NA	TGTGCCAGCAGCCCACGTCGGGCCTTGAACACTGAAGCTTTCTTT	CASSPRRALNTEAFF
many	TRBV20-1	TRBJ2-6	NA	TGCAGTGCTAGAGATTTGGGCTCTGGGGCCAACGTCCTGACTTTC	CSARDLGSGANVLTF
NA	TRBV5-6	TRBJ1-6	TRBD1	TGTGCCAGCAGCTTGACAGGGGAGCCTACACCCCTCCACTTT	CASSLTGEPTPLHF
NA	TRBV3-1	TRBJ2-3	TRBD2	TGTGCCAGCAGCCCCCACATAGCGGGAGGGCCCATAGATACGCAGTATTTT	CASSPHIAGGPIDTQYF
few	TRBV20-1	TRBJ2-7	NA	TGCAGTGCTACCACGCAAATAGGGTACGAGCAGTACTTC	CSATTQIGYEQYF
NA	TRBV13	TRBJ2-4	TRBD2	TGTGCCAGCAGCACTACTAGCGGGAGAAGCAAAAACATTCAGTACTTC	CASSTTSGRSKNIQYF
few	TRBV7-9	TRBJ1-2	NA	TGTGCCAGCAGCCGGACCTCGGGGGAGGCCAACTATGGCTACACCTTC	CASSRTSGEANYGYTF
NA	TRBV11-2	TRBJ2-5	NA	TGTGCCAGCAGCAGGACCCCAGGGGCGCAGGAGACCCAGTACTTC	CASSRTPGAQETQYF
NA	TRBV5-6	TRBJ2-3	NA	TGTGCCAGCAGCTTACTTCAGTCGTACACGCAGTATTTT	CASSLLQSYTQYF
NA	TRBV28	TRBJ2-1	TRBD2	TGTGCCAGCTGGGGACGCGGGAGAAACAATGAGCAGTTCTTC	CASWGRGRNNEQFF
NA	TRBV6-6	TRBJ2-5	NA	TGTGCCAGCACCGGTACAGGGCCACGAGAGACCCAGTACTTC	CASTGTGPRETQYF
few	TRBV30	TRBJ1-2	NA	TGTGCCTGGAGTCGAGGTTCTGGCTACACCTTC	CAWSRGSGYTF
NA	TRBV3-1	TRBJ1-2	NA	TGTGCCAGCAGCCCACGTCGCGGATGGGGCTATGGCTACACCTTC	CASSPRRGWGYGYTF
few	TRBV7-2	TRBJ2-7	NA	TGTGCCAGCAGCTTATGGGGTAGGCTTACAATCTCCTACGAGCAGTACTTC	CASSLWGRLTISYEQYF
NA	TRBV27	TRBJ2-7	NA	TGTGCCAGCAGTTTCGGACACTCCTACGAGCAGTACTTC	CASSFGHSYEQYF
few	TRBV6-1	TRBJ1-5	NA	TGTGCCAGCAGTAGGGGCCTAGATCAGCCCCAGCATTTT	CASSRGLDQPQHF
NA	TRBV20-1	TRBJ2-7	TRBD2	TGCAGTGCTAGCGCTTTAAGGCCTAGCGGGGTCTACGAGCAGTACTTC	CSASALRPSGVYEQYF
NA	TRBV6-6	TRBJ1-6	TRBD1	TGTGCCAGCAGACCCAGGGGGGATTCACCCCTCCACTTT	CASRPRGDSPLHF
NA	TRBV28	TRBJ1-5	NA	TGTGCCAGCGGGGAGGTGGGCAATCAGCCCCAGCATTTT	CASGEVGNQPQHF
few	TRBV20-1	TRBJ1-2	NA	TGCAGTGCTACGACAAATGGCTACACCTTC	CSATTNGYTF
NA	TRBV12-3/TRBV12-4	TRBJ1-2	NA	TGTGCCAGCAGTTTAGTCGCGGCCGATACGGAGGGCTACACCTTC	CASSLVAADTEGYTF
NA	TRBV3-1	TRBJ2-3	NA	TGTGCCAGCAGCCAAGGGCGGTTTAGCACAGATACGCAGTATTTT	CASSQGRFSTDTQYF
NA	TRBV27	TRBJ2-7	NA	TGTGCCAGCAGTCCCACAGGGAACCCCTACGAGCAGTACTTC	CASSPTGNPYEQYF
NA	TRBV6-2/TRBV6-3	TRBJ1-5	TRBD1	TGTGCCAGCAAGGGGGCCCCCAAGGAACCGGGACAGTCAAACCAGCCCCAGCATTTT	CASKGAPKEPGQSNQPQHF
many	TRBV25-1	TRBJ2-1	TRBD1	TGTGCCAGCAGTGACAACAGGGGTGGGTCCTACAATGAGCAGTTCTTC	CASSDNRGGSYNEQFF
NA	TRBV29-1	TRBJ2-6	NA	TGCAGCGTTTGGGTCCGGTTAGAGAGCTCTGGGGCCAACGTCCTGACTTTC	CSVWVRLESSGANVLTF
NA	TRBV28	TRBJ2-5	TRBD1	TGTGCCAGCAGTACCACTGGACAGGGACAAGAGACCCAGTACTTC	CASSTTGQGQETQYF
few	TRBV20-1	TRBJ1-2	NA	TGCAGTGCTAGAGATCCCCGTACCTATGGCTACACCTTC	CSARDPRTYGYTF
few	TRBV20-1	TRBJ2-7	NA	TGCAGTGCTAGGGCGAGGACTACTTCATCCGACTACGAGCAGTACTTC	CSARARTTSSDYEQYF
NA	TRBV20-1	TRBJ2-1	TRBD2	TGCAGTGCCCCACATCGGACTAGCGGGAATGAGCAGTTCTTC	CSAPHRTSGNEQFF